This TCR beta chain was sequenced in a study of immune evolution from preneoplasia to lung adenocarcinoma. Study-wide results and caveats: Later-stage lesions appeared to have more T cells, more diversity, less clonality.

Between 2014 and 2017, patients underwent resection in Japan or China. Each case's diagnosis was confirmed by two pathologists on H&E. TCRdb's copy holds only in-frame clones and misses some; the assay was immunoSEQ multiplex PCR. The table includes roughly 2,800 clones, roughly nine tenths detected once. This CDR3 region has 14 residues. V lost 3 bases, J lost 4 bases, and 8 bases stayed unmatched. Germline values: CDR1 SQVTM, CDR2 ANQGSEA. For this clone: What it recognizes is unknown.

Sequenced material: FFPE adjacent normal lung tissue. The chain combines TRBV29-1 with TRBJ1-1, with 7 bases fitting TRBD1. This clonotype was obtained from a person aged 65 to 79 with lung adenocarcinoma. The CDR3 bases are TGCAGCGTTGAGAGTACAGGGGAGGGCACTGAAGCTTTCTTT. It encodes CSVESTGEGTEAFF.